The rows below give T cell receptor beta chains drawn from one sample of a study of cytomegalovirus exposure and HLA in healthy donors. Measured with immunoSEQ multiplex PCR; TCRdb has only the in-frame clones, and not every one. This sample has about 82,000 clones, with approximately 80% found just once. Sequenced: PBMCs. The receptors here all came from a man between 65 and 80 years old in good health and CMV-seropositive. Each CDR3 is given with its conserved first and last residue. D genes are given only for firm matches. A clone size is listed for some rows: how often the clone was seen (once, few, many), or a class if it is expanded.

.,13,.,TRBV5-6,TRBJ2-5,CASSGGSQETQYF,TGTGCCAGCAGTGGAGGGAGCCAAGAGACCCAGTACTTC
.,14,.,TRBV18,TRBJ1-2,CASSPAEGWGGYTF,TGTGCCAGCTCACCCGCGGAGGGATGGGGTGGCTACACCTTC
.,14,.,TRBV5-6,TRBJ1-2,CASSSGGLNYGYTF,TGTGCCAGCAGCTCGGGGGGGCTGAACTATGGCTACACCTTC
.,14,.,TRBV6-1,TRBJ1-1,CASSDRRVPTEAFF,TGTGCCAGCAGTGACAGACGGGTTCCGACTGAAGCTTTCTTT
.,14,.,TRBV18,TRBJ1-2,CASSLSQENYGYTF,TGTGCCAGCTCACTCTCACAGGAAAACTATGGCTACACCTTC
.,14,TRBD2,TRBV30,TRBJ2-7,CAWGPGLAGQQQYF,TGTGCCTGGGGTCCGGGACTAGCGGGGCAACAGCAGTACTTC
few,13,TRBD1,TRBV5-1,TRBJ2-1,CASSQGTVNEQFF,TGCGCCAGCAGCCAAGGGACAGTCAATGAGCAGTTCTTC
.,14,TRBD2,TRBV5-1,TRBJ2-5,CASSRTSGTETQYF,TGCGCCAGCAGTCGGACTAGCGGGACAGAGACCCAGTACTTC
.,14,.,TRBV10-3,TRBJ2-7,CAISDGRGAHEQYF,TGTGCCATCAGTGACGGCAGGGGGGCCCACGAGCAGTACTTC
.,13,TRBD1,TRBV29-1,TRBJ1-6,CSVGTGYNSPLHF,TGCAGCGTTGGGACAGGGTATAATTCACCCCTCCACTTT
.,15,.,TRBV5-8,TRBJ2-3,CASSLWLGNTDTQYF,TGTGCCAGCAGCTTGTGGCTAGGAAACACAGATACGCAGTATTTT
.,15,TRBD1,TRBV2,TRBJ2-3,CATSPGQGEADTQYF,TGTGCCACCTCCCCGGGACAGGGAGAAGCAGATACGCAGTATTTT
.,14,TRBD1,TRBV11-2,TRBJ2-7,CASSLNRGSYEQYF,TGTGCCAGCAGCTTAAACAGGGGATCGTACGAGCAGTACTTC
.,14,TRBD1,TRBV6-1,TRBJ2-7,CASSGGTGIYEQYF,TGTGCCAGCAGTGGAGGGACAGGGATCTACGAGCAGTACTTC
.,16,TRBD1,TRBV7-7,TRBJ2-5,CASSLGTGGIQETQYF,TGTGCTAGCAGCTTAGGGACAGGGGGAATCCAAGAGACCCAGTACTTC
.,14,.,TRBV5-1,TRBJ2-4,CASSLGQRENIQYF,TGCGCCAGCAGCTTGGGTCAGAGGGAAAACATTCAGTACTTC
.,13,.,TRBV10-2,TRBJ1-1,CASRDTLNTEAFF,TGCGCCAGCAGGGACACCTTGAACACTGAAGCTTTCTTT
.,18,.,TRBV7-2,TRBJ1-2,CASSLMHTGRGPNYGYTF,TGTGCCAGCAGCCTAATGCATACCGGGCGGGGGCCTAACTATGGCTACACCTTC
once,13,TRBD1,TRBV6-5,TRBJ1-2,CASSQTGPYGYTF,TGTGCCAGCAGTCAGACAGGGCCCTATGGCTACACCTTC
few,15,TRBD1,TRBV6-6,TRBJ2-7,CASRRGQGGSYEQYF,TGTGCCAGCAGAAGGGGACAGGGGGGCTCCTACGAGCAGTACTTC
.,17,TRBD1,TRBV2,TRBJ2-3,CASNPRGSGLGTDTQYF,TGTGCCAGCAACCCCAGGGGGAGTGGACTGGGCACAGATACGCAGTATTTT
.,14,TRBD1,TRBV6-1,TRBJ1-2,CASSGRQGEDGYTF,TGTGCCAGCAGTGGAAGACAGGGAGAAGATGGCTACACCTTC
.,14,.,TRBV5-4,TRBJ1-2,CASSLQITGYGYTF,TGTGCCAGCAGCTTACAGATTACCGGCTATGGCTACACCTTC
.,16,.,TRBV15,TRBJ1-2,CATSRDPRDHQDGYTF,TGTGCCACCAGCAGAGATCCCAGGGATCACCAGGATGGCTACACCTTC
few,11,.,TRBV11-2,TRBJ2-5,CASSKLETQYF,TGTGCCAGCAGCAAACTGGAGACCCAGTACTTC
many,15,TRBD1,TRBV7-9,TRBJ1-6,CASSLGDREYSPLHF,TGTGCCAGCAGCTTAGGGGACAGGGAGTATTCACCCCTCCACTTT
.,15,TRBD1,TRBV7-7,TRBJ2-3,CASSRDRGRGDTQYF,TGTGCCAGCAGCCGGGACAGGGGGCGAGGAGATACGCAGTATTTT
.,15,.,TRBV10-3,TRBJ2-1,CAISESGAPYNEQFF,TGTGCCATCAGTGAGTCGGGGGCTCCCTACAATGAGCAGTTCTTC